This T cell receptor beta chain originates from a study of technical replicates of blood from a handful of donors. Measured with immunoSEQ multiplex PCR; TCRdb has only the in-frame clones, and not every one. The sample lists over 65,000 clones; 95% to 98% were seen once. For this clone: Other DNA sequences in this sample translate to the same CDR3.

The clonotype was recovered from a human donor in good health. The sequenced material came from T cells isolated from PBMCs.

The CDR3: CASSEGGRETQYF. CDR3 nucleotide sequence: TGTGCCAGCAGTGAAGGGGGGAGGGAGACCCAGTACTTC. The chain uses TRBV2 and TRBJ2-5; D possibly corresponds to TRBD2 (6 bases). The CDR3 is 13 residues long. Trimming left V 1 base short and J 5 bases short, with 8 bases between. The germline CDR1 and CDR2 sequences are SNHLY and FYNNEI.